These T cell receptor beta chains were read from a single sample in a study of blood T cell repertoires in COVID-19. Sequencing was performed with immunoSEQ multiplex PCR; in TCRdb, only in-frame clones are kept and a portion is missing. Counted here are 170,000 or so clones, roughly 83% occurring once; the ten biggest clones make up less than 3.5%. The sequenced material came from peripheral blood. The receptors were gathered from a woman aged 60-75 years with acute or convalescent COVID-19. CDR3s include the opening cysteine and the closing phenylalanine or tryptophan. The D gene is left open where the match is weak. Some rows have no size entry. The others give once, few or many, or a class for an expanded clone.

TRBD1	NA	TRBV7-9	TRBJ1-6	TGTGCCAGCAGCTTACCCGGGACAGCGAATAATTCACCCCTCCACTTT	CASSLPGTANNSPLHF
TRBD2	NA	TRBV7-2	TRBJ2-7	TGTGCCAGCAGCCTAGAGCGGCGGGGATTTAGCGGGGGGAGCTACGAGCAGTACTTC	CASSLERRGFSGGSYEQYF
TRBD1	NA	TRBV27	TRBJ1-1	TGTGCCAGCGCAAAGAGGGGGCGAATGAACACTGAAGCTTTCTTT	CASAKRGRMNTEAFF
TRBD1	NA	TRBV5-6	TRBJ2-1	TGTGCCAGCAGCTTGGACAGGGGGCTCTCCTACAATGAGCAGTTCTTC	CASSLDRGLSYNEQFF
NA	NA	TRBV6-5	TRBJ1-2	TGTGCCAGCAGTTACTCGATTGGGCAGTTCTATGGCTACACCTTC	CASSYSIGQFYGYTF
TRBD1	NA	TRBV6-6	TRBJ1-4	TGTGCCAGCAACGAACAGGGGCCGCCTAATGAAAAACTGTTTTTT	CASNEQGPPNEKLFF
TRBD1	NA	TRBV9	TRBJ2-7	TGTGCCAGCAGCTCAGCCGGGACAGGGGTCTCCTACGAGCAGTACTTC	CASSSAGTGVSYEQYF
NA	NA	TRBV18	TRBJ2-5	TGTGCCAGCTCACTCGGACAGCAAGAGACCCAGTACTTC	CASSLGQQETQYF
TRBD2	NA	TRBV5-1	TRBJ2-7	TGCGCCAGCAGGTTGAGCGGGGAAATTTCCCACGAGCAGTACTTC	CASRLSGEISHEQYF
NA	NA	TRBV6-1	TRBJ2-3	TGTGCCAGCAGTGGGGACCCTAGCGCCGCAATCCCCACAGATACGCAGTATTTT	CASSGDPSAAIPTDTQYF
TRBD1	NA	TRBV9	TRBJ1-2	TGTGCCAGCAGCGGCGGGGACAGGGGAAGAGAGGGCTACACCTTC	CASSGGDRGREGYTF
TRBD1	NA	TRBV6-9	TRBJ1-5	TGTGCCACCACCCTTAGGCTCTCCATAGCGACAGGGAAGAATCAGCCCCAGCATTTT	CATTLRLSIATGKNQPQHF
TRBD1	NA	TRBV5-4	TRBJ1-2	TGTGCCAGCAGCACGTCTCCGGGACAGGGAAACTATGGCTACACCTTC	CASSTSPGQGNYGYTF
TRBD2	NA	TRBV29-1	TRBJ2-7	TGCAGCGTTGTAGCGGGGGGGTACGAGCAGTACTTC	CSVVAGGYEQYF
NA	NA	TRBV27	TRBJ1-4	TGTGCCAGCAGTTCTAGACAGTATGGTAATGAAAAACTGTTTTTT	CASSSRQYGNEKLFF
NA	NA	TRBV7-6	TRBJ2-1	TGTGCCAGCAGCGATTGGACAGCTGCTTCCTACAATGAGCAGTTCTTC	CASSDWTAASYNEQFF
TRBD1	few	TRBV7-2	TRBJ1-2	TGTGCCAGCAGCTTAGACTACAGGGGATCTGATGGCTACACCTTC	CASSLDYRGSDGYTF
NA	NA	TRBV15	TRBJ2-3	TGTGCCACCAGCCGGGGAGATACGCCCACCACAGATACGCAGTATTTT	CATSRGDTPTTDTQYF
NA	NA	TRBV6-2/TRBV6-3	TRBJ1-5	TGTGCCAGCAGTTACTCGACTAGGAGAGGGACTAGCAATCAGCCCCAGCATTTT	CASSYSTRRGTSNQPQHF
NA	NA	TRBV5-1	TRBJ2-5	TGCGCCAGCAGCTTGGGTTCTTCAGGGCTAGGCTTCGTAGAGACCCAGTACTTC	CASSLGSSGLGFVETQYF
NA	NA	TRBV5-1	TRBJ1-1	TGCGCCAGCAGCTCCGGTCTTGAACGGACTGAAGCTTTCTTT	CASSSGLERTEAFF
TRBD1	NA	TRBV7-6	TRBJ2-3	TGTGCCAGCAGCCCCCGGGACAGGGAATTTGGAGATACGCAGTATTTT	CASSPRDREFGDTQYF
TRBD2	NA	TRBV3-1/TRBV3-2	TRBJ2-2	TGTGCCAGCAGCTCCCGGACTAGCGGGGGGACCCGCACCGGGGAGCTGTTTTTT	CASSSRTSGGTRTGELFF
TRBD2	NA	TRBV7-8	TRBJ2-2	TGTGCCAGCAGCTTAGTGACACTAGCGGGGGGAAACACCGGGGAGCTGTTTTTT	CASSLVTLAGGNTGELFF
NA	once	TRBV19	TRBJ1-1	TGTGCCAGTAGTATTGACAGGCGAGAGAACACTGAAGCTTTCTTT	CASSIDRRENTEAFF
NA	NA	TRBV11-2	TRBJ1-2	TGTGCCAGCAGCTTTTCGGGAGCTCACTATGGCTACACCTTC	CASSFSGAHYGYTF
TRBD1	NA	TRBV27	TRBJ1-5	TGTGCCAGCAGTTCCCTACAGGGGGTAAGCAATCAGCCCCAGCATTTT	CASSSLQGVSNQPQHF
NA	once	TRBV3-1/TRBV3-2	TRBJ2-7	TGTGCCAGCAGCCACAACTACGAGCAGTACTTC	CASSHNYEQYF
NA	NA	TRBV7-9	TRBJ1-1	TGTGCCAGCAGCTTAGCGGGGACACCGAACACTGAAGCTTTCTTT	CASSLAGTPNTEAFF
TRBD1	NA	TRBV5-1	TRBJ1-4	TGCGCCAGCAGCTTGGGGGACAGGCCTACCGCGGAAAAACTGTTTTTT	CASSLGDRPTAEKLFF
TRBD1	few	TRBV7-6	TRBJ1-5	TGTGCCAGCAGCTTAGGTCAGGGGGCCTCCGGAGTGGCCCAGCATTTT	CASSLGQGASGVAQHF
TRBD1	NA	TRBV7-6	TRBJ1-1	TGTGCCAGCAGCCACCAGGGGGCCCAGAACACTGAAGCTTTCTTT	CASSHQGAQNTEAFF
NA	NA	TRBV28	TRBJ1-2	TGTGCCAGCAGTTTAATGGTGGGCAGGGCAGCTGGCTACACCTTC	CASSLMVGRAAGYTF
TRBD1	NA	TRBV3-1/TRBV3-2	TRBJ2-7	TGTGCCAGCAGTCAGTCTCCGGGACAGGGAGACTACGAGCAGTACTTC	CASSQSPGQGDYEQYF
TRBD2	NA	TRBV7-2	TRBJ2-7	TGTGCCAGCAGCGCCAGCGGGGGGGCCTTGTCCTACGAGCAGTACTTC	CASSASGGALSYEQYF
NA	NA	TRBV28	TRBJ1-2	TGTGCCAGCAGTTTATTCCAAGGGGTGAGGGGCTACACCTTC	CASSLFQGVRGYTF
NA	NA	TRBV7-8	TRBJ1-1	TGTGCCAGCAGAAAGCAACCTTCGGGTTTGCTGAACACTGAAGCTTTCTTT	CASRKQPSGLLNTEAFF
TRBD1	NA	TRBV10-3	TRBJ1-1	TGTGCCATCAAGGGAACAGGGGGCACTGAAGCTTTCTTT	CAIKGTGGTEAFF
TRBD1	NA	TRBV10-3	TRBJ1-3	TGTGCCATCAGTGAGAATTCTGACAGGGCTCTCTCTGGAAACACCATATATTTT	CAISENSDRALSGNTIYF
NA	NA	TRBV12-3/TRBV12-4	TRBJ1-1	TGTGCCAGCGGCCCCGCGAACACTGAAGCTTTCTTT	CASGPANTEAFF
TRBD1	NA	TRBV4-1	TRBJ1-4	TGCGCCAGCAGCCAAGCAGGGACAGGGGGAGGAGAAAAACTGTTTTTT	CASSQAGTGGGEKLFF
NA	NA	TRBV9	TRBJ2-3	TGTGCCAGCAGCGTAGATCCTGGTTGGGGGGGCGCAGATACGCAGTATTTT	CASSVDPGWGGADTQYF
NA	NA	TRBV5-5	TRBJ2-2	TGTGCCAGCAGCTTGTTCGGGTCTGACACCGGGGAGCTGTTTTTT	CASSLFGSDTGELFF
TRBD2	NA	TRBV7-2	TRBJ2-3	TGTGCCAGCAGCTCACTGTCCCTTAGCGGGGGCAATGCGGATACGCAGTATTTT	CASSSLSLSGGNADTQYF
TRBD1	NA	TRBV11-3	TRBJ1-1	TGTGCCAGCAGCTTGACAGGGGGCTATGGGAACACTGAAGCTTTCTTT	CASSLTGGYGNTEAFF
TRBD1	NA	TRBV5-1	TRBJ1-1	TGCGCCAGCAGCAAGGGACAGGGGGCGCCGGACACTGAAGCTTTCTTT	CASSKGQGAPDTEAFF
NA	NA	TRBV19	TRBJ1-1	TGTGCCAGTAGTACGGGGTACATGAACACTGAAGCTTTCTTT	CASSTGYMNTEAFF
NA	NA	TRBV19	TRBJ2-3	TGTGCCAGTACCCCCTCTACGTCTTTAAGCACAGATACGCAGTATTTT	CASTPSTSLSTDTQYF
TRBD1	NA	TRBV28	TRBJ1-1	TGTGCCAGCAGTCCTCGGACAGGGGTCATGAACACTGAAGCTTTCTTT	CASSPRTGVMNTEAFF
NA	NA	TRBV6-2/TRBV6-3	TRBJ2-7	TGTGCCAGCAGTCAATACCGCACGGAGAGGGGGGGCCAGAACGAGCAGTACTTC	CASSQYRTERGGQNEQYF
TRBD1	NA	TRBV18	TRBJ1-6	TGTGCCAGCTCACCTCTACAAGGGACAGGGTTTGCACCCCTCCACTTT	CASSPLQGTGFAPLHF
NA	NA	TRBV2	TRBJ2-7	TGTGCCAGCAGGGACTATTTGGGGTCCTACGAGCAGTACTTC	CASRDYLGSYEQYF
NA	NA	TRBV19	TRBJ1-2	TGTGCCAGTAGGGAATGGGGCTCTAACTATGGCTACACCTTC	CASREWGSNYGYTF
TRBD2	NA	TRBV3-1/TRBV3-2	TRBJ2-1	TGTGCCAGCAGCGCTCGGGGGGGCCCCTACAATGAGCAGTTCTTC	CASSARGGPYNEQFF
NA	NA	TRBV4-1	TRBJ2-2	TGCGCCAGCAGCCAACAAGCAGGGTACACCGGGGAGCTGTTTTTT	CASSQQAGYTGELFF
NA	NA	TRBV5-8	TRBJ2-7	TGTGCCAGCAGCAGGAACCGGGACACTGAGCAGTACTTC	CASSRNRDTEQYF
TRBD2	NA	TRBV6-2/TRBV6-3	TRBJ2-1	TGTGCCAGCAGTCTCCACGGCAGCGGGGGGGCCAAAAATGAGCAGTTCTTC	CASSLHGSGGAKNEQFF
TRBD1	NA	TRBV18	TRBJ2-2	TGTGCCAGCTCACCAACGGGACAGGGAGGCACCGGGGAGCTGTTTTTT	CASSPTGQGGTGELFF
TRBD1	once	TRBV11-3	TRBJ2-7	TGTGCCAGCAGCTTAGAGGGACAGGCCTCCTACGAGCAGTACTTC	CASSLEGQASYEQYF
NA	once	TRBV11-2	TRBJ2-4	TGTGCCAGCAGCGAACCGGGACAAAGGATTCAGTACTTC	CASSEPGQRIQYF